This T cell receptor (beta chain) was recovered during a study of memory CD4+ T cells and cytomegalovirus serostatus. Study details: Of the healthy Belgian adults, 9 or 10 were CMV seropositive and 20 to 30 seronegative.

With regard to this clone: Its antigen remains unidentified.

Only in-frame clones appear in the TCRdb table, and some are missing; sequencing was by immunoSEQ multiplex PCR. The sample has roughly 45,000 clones, approximately 78% seen once. Single viable CD3+CD4+CD8-CD45RO+ cells were sorted as the memory CD4+ T cells. Serostatus was set by detecting CMV pp150, pp28, p38, p52 IgG. Findings and limits, study-wide: Each of approximately 70 CMV-associated TCRbeta sequences occurred in one to five individuals.

The CDR3 has 13 residues. Trimming took off 2 bases at V and 5 bases at J, with 9 bases between the two ends. Germline V gene lookup returns CDR1 SEHNR and CDR2 FQNEAQ (reference sequence). The sequenced material came from memory CD4+ T cells from blood. The chain uses TRBV7-9 and TRBJ2-5; D unresolved. This TCR came from an adult in good health and CMV-seronegative. The DNA for the CDR3 is TGTGCCAGCAGCTTATCTATGGGGGAGACCCAGTACTTC. Translated: CASSLSMGETQYF.